This TCR beta chain was found in a study of persistence of HIV-infected CD4 T cells. Cells were stimulated with overlapping HIV-1 Gag 15-mer peptides. Sorting of responding CD4+ T cells relied on upregulated CD40 ligand together with CD69. Comment on this clone: Its matching antigen is unknown.

This was the immunoSEQ version 4 assay in survey mode. Sequencing was performed with immunoSEQ multiplex PCR; in TCRdb, only in-frame clones are kept and a portion is missing. The data contain under 20,000 clones, about 62% of them singletons. The CDR3 loop spans 15 amino acids. V was trimmed by 0 bases and J by 8 bases, leaving 13 bases between them. The germline CDR1 and CDR2 sequences are LGHDT and YNNKEL (reference sequence). This TCR came from an adult woman with HIV who was CMV-seropositive. This material consisted of CD4+ T cells sorted from PBMCs after roughly 17-hour stimulation, taken from a patient who received antiretroviral therapy. The rearrangement joins TRBV3-1 (or the pseudogene TRBV3-2) to TRBJ1-4; perhaps TRBD1 as D (6 bases). The chain's CDR3 is CASSQEDRLREKLFF. CDR3 nucleotides: TGTGCCAGCAGCCAAGAAGACAGGCTACGGGAAAAACTGTTTTTT.